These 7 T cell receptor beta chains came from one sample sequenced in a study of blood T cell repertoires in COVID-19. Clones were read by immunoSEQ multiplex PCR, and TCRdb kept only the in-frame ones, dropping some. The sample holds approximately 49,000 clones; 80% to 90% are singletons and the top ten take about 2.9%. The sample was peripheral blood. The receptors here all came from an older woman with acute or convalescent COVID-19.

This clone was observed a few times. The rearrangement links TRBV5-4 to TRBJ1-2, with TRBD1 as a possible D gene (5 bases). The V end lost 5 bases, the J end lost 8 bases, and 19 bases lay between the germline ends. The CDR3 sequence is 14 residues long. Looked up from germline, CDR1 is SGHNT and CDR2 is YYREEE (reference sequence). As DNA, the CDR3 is TGTGCCAGCAGACAAGGGGTATTGGTTGACGGCTACACCTTC. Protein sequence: CASRQGVLVDGYTF.

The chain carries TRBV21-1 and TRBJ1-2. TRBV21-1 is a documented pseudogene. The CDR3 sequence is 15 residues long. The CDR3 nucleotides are TGTGCCAGCAGCGATAGGACTGACCCCCGCTATGGCTACACCTTC. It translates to CASSDRTDPRYGYTF.

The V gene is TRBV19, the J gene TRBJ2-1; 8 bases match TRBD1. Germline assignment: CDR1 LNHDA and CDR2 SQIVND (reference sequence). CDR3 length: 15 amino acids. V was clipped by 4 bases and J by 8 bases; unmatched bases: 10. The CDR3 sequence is CASSSGQGSVYEQFF. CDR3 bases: TGTGCCAGTAGTAGTGGACAGGGTTCTGTTTATGAGCAGTTCTTC.

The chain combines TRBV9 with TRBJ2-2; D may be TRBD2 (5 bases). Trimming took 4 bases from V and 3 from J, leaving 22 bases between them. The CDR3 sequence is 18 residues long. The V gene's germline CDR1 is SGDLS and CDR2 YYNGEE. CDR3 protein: CASSLSIRGGEHTGELFF. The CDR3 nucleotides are TGTGCCAGCAGCCTCAGCATACGCGGAGGAGAGCACACCGGGGAGCTGTTTTTT.

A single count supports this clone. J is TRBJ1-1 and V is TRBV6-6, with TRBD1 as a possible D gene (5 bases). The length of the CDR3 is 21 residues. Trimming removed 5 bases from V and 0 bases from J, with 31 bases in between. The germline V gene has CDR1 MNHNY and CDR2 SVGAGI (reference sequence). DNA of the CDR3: TGTGCCAGCAGTCTTCCCCCGGGGGGACCGCTTGTACTCCTTTTGAACACTGAAGCTTTCTTT. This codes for CASSLPPGGPLVLLLNTEAFF.

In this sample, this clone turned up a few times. CDR3 DNA sequence: TGTGCCAGCAGCTTAGTTCACAGCTCCTACAATGAGCAGTTCTTC. Its protein product is CASSLVHSSYNEQFF. This rearrangement joins TRBV11-2 to TRBJ2-1; D unclear. The CDR3 extends over 15 amino acids. Trimming removed 1 base at V and 0 bases at J, with 7 bases between. Germline V CDR1 and CDR2: SGHAT, FQNNGV.

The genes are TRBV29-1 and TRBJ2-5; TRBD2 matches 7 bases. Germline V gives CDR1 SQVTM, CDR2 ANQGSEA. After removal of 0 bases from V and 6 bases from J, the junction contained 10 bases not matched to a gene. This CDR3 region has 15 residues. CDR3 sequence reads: CSVEDHPREPKTQYF. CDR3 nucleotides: TGCAGCGTTGAAGATCACCCGCGGGAGCCGAAGACCCAGTACTTC.